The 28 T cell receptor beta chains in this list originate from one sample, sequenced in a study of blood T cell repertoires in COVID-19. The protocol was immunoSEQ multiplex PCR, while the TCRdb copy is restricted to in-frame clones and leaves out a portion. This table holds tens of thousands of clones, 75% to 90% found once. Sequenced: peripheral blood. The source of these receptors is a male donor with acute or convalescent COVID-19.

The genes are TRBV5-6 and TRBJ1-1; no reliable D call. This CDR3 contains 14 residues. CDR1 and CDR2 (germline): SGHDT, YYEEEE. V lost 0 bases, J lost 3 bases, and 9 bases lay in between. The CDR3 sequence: CASSLGTEYTEAFF. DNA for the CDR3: TGTGCCAGCAGCTTGGGTACTGAATACACTGAAGCTTTCTTT. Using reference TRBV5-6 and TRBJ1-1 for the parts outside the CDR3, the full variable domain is DAGVTQSPTHLIKTRGQQVTLRCSPKSGHDTVSWYQQALGQGPQFIFQYYEEEERQRGNFPDRFSGHQFPNYSSELNVNALLLGDSALYLCASSLGTEYTEAFFGQGTRLTVV.

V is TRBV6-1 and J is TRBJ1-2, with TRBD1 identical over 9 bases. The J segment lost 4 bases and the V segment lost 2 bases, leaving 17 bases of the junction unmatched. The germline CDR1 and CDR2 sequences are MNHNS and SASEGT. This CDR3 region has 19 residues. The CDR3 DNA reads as TGTGCCAGCAGTGAATCCCATTATGCCGGGACAGGGAGAAGCTATGGCTACACCTTC. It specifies CASSESHYAGTGRSYGYTF.

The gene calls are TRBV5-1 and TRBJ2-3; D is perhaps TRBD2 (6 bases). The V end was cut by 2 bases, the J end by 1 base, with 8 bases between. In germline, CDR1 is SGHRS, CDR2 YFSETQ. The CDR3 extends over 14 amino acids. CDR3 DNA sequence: TGCGCCAGCAGCTTTGGCGGGGGCACAGATACGCAGTATTTT. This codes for CASSFGGGTDTQYF.

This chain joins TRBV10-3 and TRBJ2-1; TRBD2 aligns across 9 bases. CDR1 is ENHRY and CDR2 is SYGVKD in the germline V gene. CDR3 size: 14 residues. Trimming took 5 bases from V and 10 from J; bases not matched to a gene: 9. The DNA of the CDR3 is TGTGCCATCAGTACCTTAGCGGGGGATAGGGAGCAGTTCTTC. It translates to CAISTLAGDREQFF.

The CDR3 spells CASRVPRGGAYGYTF. The CDR3 DNA follows: TGTGCCAGCAGAGTCCCCCGAGGGGGCGCCTATGGCTACACCTTC. This chain connects TRBV6-5 to TRBJ1-2; TRBD1 agrees at 7 bases. This CDR3 has 15 residues. The ends lost 6 bases at V and 4 bases at J; junction bases unmatched: 11. Per the germline V gene, CDR1 is MNHEY and CDR2 is SVGAGI.

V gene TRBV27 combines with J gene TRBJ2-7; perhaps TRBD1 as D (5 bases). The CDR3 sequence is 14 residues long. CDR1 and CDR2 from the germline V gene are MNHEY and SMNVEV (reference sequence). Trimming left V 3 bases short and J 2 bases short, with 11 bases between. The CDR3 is CASSFRAATYEQYF. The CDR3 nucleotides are TGTGCCAGCAGTTTCAGGGCAGCCACCTACGAGCAGTACTTC.

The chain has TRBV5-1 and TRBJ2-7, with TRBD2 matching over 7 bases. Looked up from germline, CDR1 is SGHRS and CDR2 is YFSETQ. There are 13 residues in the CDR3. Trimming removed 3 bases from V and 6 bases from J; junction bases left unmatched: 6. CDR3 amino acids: CASSSRTSSEQYF. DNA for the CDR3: TGCGCCAGCAGCTCGAGGACTAGTTCCGAGCAGTACTTC.

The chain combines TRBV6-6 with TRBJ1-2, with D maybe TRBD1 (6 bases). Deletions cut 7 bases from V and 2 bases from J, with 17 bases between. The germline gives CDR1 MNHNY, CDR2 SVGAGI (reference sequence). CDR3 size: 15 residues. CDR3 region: CASNKPGDLNYGYTF. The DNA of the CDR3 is TGTGCCAGCAATAAACCAGGGGATTTGAACTATGGCTACACCTTC.

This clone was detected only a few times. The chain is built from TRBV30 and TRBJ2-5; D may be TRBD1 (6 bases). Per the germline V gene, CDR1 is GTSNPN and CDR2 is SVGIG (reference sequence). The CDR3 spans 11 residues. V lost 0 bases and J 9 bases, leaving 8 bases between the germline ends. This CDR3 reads CAWSVKGAQYF. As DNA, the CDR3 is TGTGCCTGGAGTGTAAAGGGGGCCCAGTACTTC.

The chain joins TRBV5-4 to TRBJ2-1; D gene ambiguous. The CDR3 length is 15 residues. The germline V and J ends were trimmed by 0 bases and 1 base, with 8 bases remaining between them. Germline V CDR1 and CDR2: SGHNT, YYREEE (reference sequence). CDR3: CASSLAQASYNEQFF. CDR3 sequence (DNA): TGTGCCAGCAGCTTGGCCCAAGCATCCTACAATGAGCAGTTCTTC.

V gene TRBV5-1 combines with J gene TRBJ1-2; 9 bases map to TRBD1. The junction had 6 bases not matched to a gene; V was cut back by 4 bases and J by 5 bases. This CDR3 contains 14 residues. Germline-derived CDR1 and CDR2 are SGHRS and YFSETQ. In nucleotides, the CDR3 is TGCGCCAGCAGCCCGACAGGGGGGAGTTATGGCTACACCTTC. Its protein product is CASSPTGGSYGYTF.

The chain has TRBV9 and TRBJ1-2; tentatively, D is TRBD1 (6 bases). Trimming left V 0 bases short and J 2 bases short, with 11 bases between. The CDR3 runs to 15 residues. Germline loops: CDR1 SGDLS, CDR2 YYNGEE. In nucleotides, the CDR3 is TGTGCCAGCAGCGTAGATGGACAGCGGAACTATGGCTACACCTTC. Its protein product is CASSVDGQRNYGYTF. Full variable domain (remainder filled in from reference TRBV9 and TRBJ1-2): DSGVTQTPKHLITATGQRVTLRCSPRSGDLSVYWYQQSLDQGLQFLIQYYNGEERAKGNILERFSAQQFPDLHSELNLSSLELGDSALYFCASSVDGQRNYGYTFGSGTRLTVV.

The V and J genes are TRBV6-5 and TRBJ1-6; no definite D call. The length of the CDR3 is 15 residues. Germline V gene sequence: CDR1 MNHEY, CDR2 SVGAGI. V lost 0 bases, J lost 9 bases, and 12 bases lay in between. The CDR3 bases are TGTGCCAGCAGTTACTCCAACGGGGTGGGTTCACCCCTCCACTTT. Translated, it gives CASSYSNGVGSPLHF.

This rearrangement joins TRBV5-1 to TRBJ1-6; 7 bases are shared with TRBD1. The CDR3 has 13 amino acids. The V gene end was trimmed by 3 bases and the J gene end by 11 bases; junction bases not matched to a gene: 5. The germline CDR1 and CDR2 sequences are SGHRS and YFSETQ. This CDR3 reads CASSSTGSTPLHF. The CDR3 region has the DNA TGCGCCAGCAGCTCGACAGGGTCGACACCCCTCCACTTT.

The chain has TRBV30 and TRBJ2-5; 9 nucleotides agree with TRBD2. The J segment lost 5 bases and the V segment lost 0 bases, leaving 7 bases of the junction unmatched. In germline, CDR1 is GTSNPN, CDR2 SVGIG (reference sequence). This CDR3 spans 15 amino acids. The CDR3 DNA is TGTGCCTGGAGTGTAGGCCTAGCGGGGTTTGAGACCCAGTACTTC. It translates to CAWSVGLAGFETQYF.

This CDR3 reads CASSLTSGGGFF. The CDR3 DNA is TGTGCCAGCAGCCTGACTAGCGGGGGGGGATTCTTC. This chain connects TRBV6-2 or TRBV6-3 to TRBJ2-1; 14 positions agree with TRBD2. Trimming at V came to 6 bases and at J to 16 bases, leaving 5 bases not matched to a gene. This CDR3 comprises 12 residues. The V gene's germline CDR1 is MNHEY and CDR2 SVGEGT.

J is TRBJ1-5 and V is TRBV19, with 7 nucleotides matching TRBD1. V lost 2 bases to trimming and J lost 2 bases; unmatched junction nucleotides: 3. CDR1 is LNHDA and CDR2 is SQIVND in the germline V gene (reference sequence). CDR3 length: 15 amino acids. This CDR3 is CASSIKGAGNQPQHF. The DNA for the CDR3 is TGTGCCAGTAGTATAAAGGGGGCAGGCAATCAGCCCCAGCATTTT.

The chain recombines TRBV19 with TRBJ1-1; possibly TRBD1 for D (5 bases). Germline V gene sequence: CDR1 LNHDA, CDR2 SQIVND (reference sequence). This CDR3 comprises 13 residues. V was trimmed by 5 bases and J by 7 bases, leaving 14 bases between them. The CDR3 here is CASSPQGGFEAFF. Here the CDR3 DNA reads TGTGCCAGTAGTCCGCAGGGAGGCTTTGAAGCTTTCTTT.

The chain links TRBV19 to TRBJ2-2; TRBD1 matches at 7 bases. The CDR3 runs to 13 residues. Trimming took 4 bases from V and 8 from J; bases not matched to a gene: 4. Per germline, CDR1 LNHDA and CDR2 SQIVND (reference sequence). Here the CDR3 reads CASSTTGTGELFF. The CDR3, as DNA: TGTGCCAGTAGTACGACAGGGACAGGGGAGCTGTTTTTT.

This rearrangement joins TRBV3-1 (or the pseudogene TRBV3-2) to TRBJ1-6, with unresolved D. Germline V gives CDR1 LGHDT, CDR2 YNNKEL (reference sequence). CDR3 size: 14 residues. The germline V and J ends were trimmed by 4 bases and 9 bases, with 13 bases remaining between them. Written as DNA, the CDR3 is TGTGCCAGCAGCCCCGAGGTTCGGGGTTCACCCCTCCACTTT. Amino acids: CASSPEVRGSPLHF.

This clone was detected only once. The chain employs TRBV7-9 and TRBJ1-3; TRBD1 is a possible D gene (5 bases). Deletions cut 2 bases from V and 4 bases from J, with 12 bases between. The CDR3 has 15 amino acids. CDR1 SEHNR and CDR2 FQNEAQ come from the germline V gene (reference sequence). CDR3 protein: CASSLMEGTGNTIYF. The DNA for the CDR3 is TGTGCCAGCAGCTTAATGGAGGGGACGGGAAACACCATATATTTT.

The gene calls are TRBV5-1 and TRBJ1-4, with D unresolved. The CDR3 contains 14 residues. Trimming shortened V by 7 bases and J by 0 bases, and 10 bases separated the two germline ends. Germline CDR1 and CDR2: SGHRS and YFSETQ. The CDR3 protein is CASGLEATNEKLFF. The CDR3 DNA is TGCGCCAGCGGTTTAGAGGCAACTAATGAAAAACTGTTTTTT.

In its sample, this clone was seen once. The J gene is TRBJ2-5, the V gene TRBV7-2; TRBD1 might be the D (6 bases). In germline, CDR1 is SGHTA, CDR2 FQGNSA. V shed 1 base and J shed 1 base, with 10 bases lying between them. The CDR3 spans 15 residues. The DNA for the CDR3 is TGTGCCAGCAGCTTAGTTAGCAGGGGCCAAGAGACCCAGTACTTC. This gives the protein CASSLVSRGQETQYF.

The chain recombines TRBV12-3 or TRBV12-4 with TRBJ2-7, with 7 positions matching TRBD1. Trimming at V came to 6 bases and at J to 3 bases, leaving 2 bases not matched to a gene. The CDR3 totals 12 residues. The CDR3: CASSGTVYEQYF. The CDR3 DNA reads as TGTGCCAGCAGCGGGACAGTCTACGAGCAGTACTTC.

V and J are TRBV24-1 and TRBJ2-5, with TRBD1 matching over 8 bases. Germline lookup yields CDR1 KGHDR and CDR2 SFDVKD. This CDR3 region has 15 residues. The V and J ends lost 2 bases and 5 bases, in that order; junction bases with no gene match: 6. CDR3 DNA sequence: TGTGCCACCAGTGATTCCAGGGGGCCCGGGGAGACCCAGTACTTC. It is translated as CATSDSRGPGETQYF.

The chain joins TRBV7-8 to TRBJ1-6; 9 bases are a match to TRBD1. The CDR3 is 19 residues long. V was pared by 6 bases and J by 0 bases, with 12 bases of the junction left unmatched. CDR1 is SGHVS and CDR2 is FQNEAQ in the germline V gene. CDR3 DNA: TGTGCCAGCAGTTCGAACAGGGGGCGGGGGAGCTCCTATAATTCACCCCTCCACTTT. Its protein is CASSSNRGRGSSYNSPLHF. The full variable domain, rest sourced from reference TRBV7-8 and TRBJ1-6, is GAGVSQSPRYKVAKRGQDVALRCDPISGHVSLFWYQQALGQGPEFLTYFQNEAQLDKSGLPSDRFFAERPEGSVSTLKIQRTQQEDSAVYLCASSSNRGRGSSYNSPLHFGNGTRLTVT.

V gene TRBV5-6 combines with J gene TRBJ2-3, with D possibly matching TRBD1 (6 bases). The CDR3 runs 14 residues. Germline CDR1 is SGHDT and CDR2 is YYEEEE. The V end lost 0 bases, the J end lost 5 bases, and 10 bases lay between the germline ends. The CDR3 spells CASSLAKTGDTQYF. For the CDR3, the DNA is TGTGCCAGCAGCTTGGCCAAGACAGGAGATACGCAGTATTTT.

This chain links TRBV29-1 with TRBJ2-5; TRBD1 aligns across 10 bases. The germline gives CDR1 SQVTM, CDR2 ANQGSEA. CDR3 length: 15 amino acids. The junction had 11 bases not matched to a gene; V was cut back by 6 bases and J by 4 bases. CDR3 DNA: TGCAGCGTCCTGGGGGGGACAGGGGTTGGAGAGACCCAGTACTTC. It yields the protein CSVLGGTGVGETQYF. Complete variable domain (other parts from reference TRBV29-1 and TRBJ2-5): SAVISQKPSRDICQRGTSLTIQCQVDSQVTMMFWYRQQPGQSLTLIATANQGSEATYESGFVIDKFPISRPNLTFSTLTVSNMSPEDSSIYLCSVLGGTGVGETQYFGPGTRLLVL.